The TCR beta chain described here comes from a study of blood T cell repertoires in COVID-19. Across the whole study: The samples span acute and convalescent COVID-19 from the United States, Italy and Spain. The cDNA or gDNA used as material had been derived from T cells, B-cell-depleted T cells, or PBMCs.

Trimming stripped 1 base from V and 10 bases from J, with 14 bases between. Germline-derived CDR1 and CDR2 are MNHNY and SVGAGI (reference sequence). The CDR3 is made up of 14 amino acids. Measured with immunoSEQ multiplex PCR; TCRdb has only the in-frame clones, and not every one. The table has about 300,000 clones, approximately 90% seen once; the top ten hold 6% to 8%. Patients from Seattle were sampled longitudinally, starting during active infection. The clonotype was recovered from a woman aged 50 to 60 with COVID-19, enrolled during active disease. J is TRBJ2-1 and V is TRBV6-6, with unresolved D. Source material: peripheral blood. Written as DNA, the CDR3 is TGTGCCAGCAGTTACTTCTCCCTAGATAGGGAGCAGTTCTTC. Its translation is CASSYFSLDREQFF.